Following are 7 T cell receptor beta chains from one sample sequenced in a study of T cells in Graves' hyperthyroidism and ophthalmopathy. Template material for amplifying TCR beta CDR3 regions consisted of RNA transcripts. TCR CDR3 underwent first-round RT-PCR with the HTBI primer set. TCRdb passed the multiplex PCR reads through MiXCR, listing each CDR3 protein once. The sample carries fewer than 550,000 distinct CDR3 sequences, 15% to 17% recorded once. Sequencing was carried out using blood. These receptors originate from a woman aged 18-35 years with Graves' hyperthyroidism.

This chain joins TRBV10-2 and TRBJ1-3; D call uncertain. V shed 4 bases and J shed 3 bases, with 13 bases lying between them. The CDR3 extends over 15 amino acids. In germline, CDR1 is WSHSY, CDR2 SAAADI. As DNA, the CDR3 is TGCGCCAGCAGTGCCCCGACGATTCGTGGAAACACCATATATTTT. Translated, it gives CASSAPTIRGNTIYF.

The sample holds many counts of this clonotype. The V gene is TRBV20-1, the J gene TRBJ2-7; 13 positions agree with TRBD2. Germline CDR1 reads DFQATT; CDR2 reads SNEGSKA (reference sequence). With 1 base clipped from V and 2 bases from J, the junction kept 17 bases outside the gene matches. The CDR3 runs 20 residues. The CDR3 region is CSARGPTSGGPSTYTYEQYF. In nucleotides, the CDR3 is TGCAGTGCTAGAGGGCCGACTAGCGGGGGGCCTTCCACTTATACCTACGAGCAGTACTTC.

This chain connects TRBV6-5 to TRBJ2-6, with 7 positions matching TRBD1. J lost 0 bases, V lost 2 bases, and 4 bases had no gene match. Germline V lookup: CDR1 MNHEY, CDR2 SVGAGI. CDR3 size: 17 residues. In DNA form, the CDR3 reads TGTGCCAGCAGTTACGATCCAGGGGGCTCTGGGGCCAACGTCCTGACTTTC. This gives the protein CASSYDPGGSGANVLTF.

This clonotype occurred a few times. This chain links TRBV7-3 with TRBJ2-6; D is undetermined. CDR3 length: 17 residues. Trimming left V 1 base short and J 0 bases short, with 10 bases between. Germline V CDR1 and CDR2: SGHTA, FQGTGA. The CDR3 nucleotides are TGTGCCAGCAGCTTAAACCCCCGGAGCTCTGGGGCCAACGTCCTGACTTTC. It codes for CASSLNPRSSGANVLTF.

This clonotype occurred many times. The V and J genes are TRBV12-3 or TRBV12-4 and TRBJ1-2; D is perhaps TRBD1 (6 bases). This CDR3 is 13 amino acids long. Trimming took off 10 bases at V and 2 bases at J, with 14 bases between the two ends. CDR3: CAMARGGNYGYTF. The CDR3 region has the DNA TGTGCCATGGCAAGAGGGGGAAACTATGGCTACACCTTC.

This clonotype was recorded at least ten times. The chain carries TRBV28 and TRBJ1-5; D may be TRBD1 (5 bases). Germline loops: CDR1 MDHEN, CDR2 SYDVKM. The CDR3 runs to 16 residues. The V end was cut by 6 bases, the J end by 1 base, with 16 bases between. The DNA for the CDR3 is TGTGCCAGCAGCCCCACCTCGGGGGTGAGCAATCAGCCCCAGCATTTT. Translating gives CASSPTSGVSNQPQHF. Looking up the rest from reference TRBV28 and TRBJ1-5 gives the full variable domain: DVKVTQSSRYLVKRTGEKVFLECVQDMDHENMFWYRQDPGLGLRLIYFSYDVKMKEKGDIPEGYSVSREKKERFSLILESASTNQTSMYLCASSPTSGVSNQPQHFGDGTRLSIL.

This clonotype was seen at least ten times. This chain connects TRBV20-1 to TRBJ2-7; 7 bases agree with TRBD2. The CDR3 consists of 13 residues. The trim removed 3 bases at V and 3 bases at J, leaving 5 bases unmatched. Germline V lookup: CDR1 DFQATT, CDR2 SNEGSKA (reference sequence). CDR3: CSASDGGYYEQYF. The DNA for the CDR3 is TGCAGTGCTAGCGACGGGGGGTACTACGAGCAGTACTTC.